This T cell receptor beta chain was observed in a study of T cells after yellow fever vaccination. The study made its TCR cDNA through 5'RACE template switching. That step introduced a universal primer site along with UMIs. TCRdb ran MiXCR on the 5' RACE reads and lists one entry per CDR3 protein. The table shows hundreds of thousands of distinct CDR3 sequences, with around an eighth occurring only once. At least ten counts were recorded for this clonotype. The antigen is unknown. Germline V gene lookup returns CDR1 SGHVS and CDR2 FQNEAQ. The V end was cut by 5 bases, the J end by 8 bases, with 12 bases between. The CDR3 totals 12 residues. Findings and limits, study-wide: Subsequent booster samples again held most clones from primary vaccination (just under 98% CD4, approximately 86% CD8). Among all clonotypes, a small share was observed in both CD4 and CD8 compartments.

This TCR derives from a man aged 25 to 40 who received the YFV17D yellow fever vaccine. The sample in question was PBMCs, obtained on the day of the yellow fever booster vaccination. This chain links TRBV7-8 with TRBJ1-1, with D tentatively TRBD1 (6 bases). The CDR3 DNA reads TGTGCCAGCAGCCCAACTGGGACAGAAGCTTTCTTT. Translated: CASSPTGTEAFF.